This TCR beta chain was sequenced during a study of blood T cell repertoires in COVID-19. At the level of the study: The study drew acute and convalescent COVID-19 samples from the United States, Italy and Spain. PBMCs, B-cell-depleted T cells, or T cells were the source of the cDNA or gDNA that made up the material.

The table came from immunoSEQ multiplex PCR; TCRdb's copy has only in-frame clones and leaves some out. The sample consists of more than 65,000 clones, around nine tenths of them appearing once. This CDR3 contains 16 residues. V trimming: 1 base; J trimming: 3 bases; junction bases outside the gene matches: 7. Germline CDR1 is LGHNA and CDR2 is YNFKEQ. The chain carries TRBV4-2 and TRBJ2-3; TRBD2 matches 7 bases. What was sequenced was peripheral blood. The clonotype originates from a human donor in a cohort sampled during active COVID-19. The CDR3 DNA reads TGTGCCAGCAGCCAAGTCTTGAGCGGGGCGACAGATACGCAGTATTTT. Translation: CASSQVLSGATDTQYF.